This T cell receptor beta chain emerged from a study of cytomegalovirus exposure and HLA in healthy donors. As for the study in general: Earlier, approximately 110 million unique TCR beta sequences were recovered from about 200 million T cells by an analysis. Most donors, roughly 82% of more than 300 genotyped, fell in the Caucasian-associated ancestry cluster.

PCR amplification relied on 60 Vbeta primers (plus 13 Jbeta primers). Generated by immunoSEQ multiplex PCR, the TCRdb table keeps only in-frame clones and is missing some. The sample has tens of thousands of clones, about three quarters seen once. As for this clone: The antigen remains undetermined.

Study conclusions and caveats: Earlier analysis found most TCR beta V segments productive about 87% or about 30% of the time.

Germline loops: CDR1 GTSNPN, CDR2 SVGIG (reference sequence). Trimming stripped 2 bases from V and 1 base from J, with 13 bases between. This CDR3 is built from 15 residues. J is TRBJ2-3 and V is TRBV30; possible D gene TRBD2, 6 bases. The sequenced sample was PBMCs. The source is a male donor in good health and CMV-seropositive. The CDR3, as DNA: TGTGCCTGGAGTAGACTAGGGCGGGGCACAGATACGCAGTATTTT. This translates into CAWSRLGRGTDTQYF.